These T cell receptor beta chains were read from a single sample in a study of blood T cell repertoires in COVID-19. Sequenced by immunoSEQ multiplex PCR; TCRdb stores in-frame clones only, minus some. The sample carries a few hundred thousand clones, about four fifths recorded once. The sequenced material came from peripheral blood. These receptors were obtained from a woman aged 25 to 39 who had recovered from COVID-19. The CDR3 runs from the conserved cysteine through the conserved F or W. Each record gives: D gene, CDR3 length, clone size, V gene, J gene, CDR3 DNA, CDR3 protein. D genes are given only for firm matches. Clone size is stated in some rows and not others, as once, few, many or a class when expanded.

D: TRBD2
length: 16
size: .
V: TRBV6-5
J: TRBJ2-2
DNA: TGTGCCAGCAGTTACTCACTAGCGGGGAACACCGGGGAGCTGTTTTTT
CDR3: CASSYSLAGNTGELFF

D: TRBD2
length: 15
size: .
V: TRBV5-1
J: TRBJ2-1
DNA: TGCGCCAGCAGCTCCTCACTAGCGGGAATCAATGAGCAGTTCTTC
CDR3: CASSSSLAGINEQFF

D: .
length: 14
size: .
V: TRBV5-1
J: TRBJ1-4
DNA: TGCGCCAGCAGCTTCCAGGGTCGGGATGAAAAACTGTTTTTT
CDR3: CASSFQGRDEKLFF

D: .
length: 14
size: .
V: TRBV7-3
J: TRBJ2-3
DNA: TGTGCCAGCAGCTTAAAGGGGGGCACAGATACGCAGTATTTT
CDR3: CASSLKGGTDTQYF

D: TRBD1
length: 18
size: .
V: TRBV28
J: TRBJ2-5
DNA: TGTGCCAGCAGTTTATTTGGGACAGGGGGCGGGGGAGTCGGGACCCAGTACTTC
CDR3: CASSLFGTGGGGVGTQYF

D: .
length: 15
size: .
V: TRBV25-1
J: TRBJ1-2
DNA: TGTGCCAGCAGTGAATCCCCCAGGGGAAGGGATGGCTACACCTTC
CDR3: CASSESPRGRDGYTF

D: TRBD1
length: 15
size: .
V: TRBV5-5
J: TRBJ2-2
DNA: TGTGCCAGCAGCCACCGGGACAGGGCCACCGGGGAGCTGTTTTTT
CDR3: CASSHRDRATGELFF

D: .
length: 14
size: .
V: TRBV3-1/TRBV3-2
J: TRBJ2-3
DNA: TGTGCCAGCAGCCAACAACTAGGAGCAGATACGCAGTATTTT
CDR3: CASSQQLGADTQYF

D: TRBD2
length: 14
size: .
V: TRBV7-9
J: TRBJ2-7
DNA: TGTGCCAGCAGCTTACCCGGCGGGAGCTACGAGCAGTACTTC
CDR3: CASSLPGGSYEQYF

D: TRBD2
length: 16
size: few
V: TRBV5-1
J: TRBJ2-2
DNA: TGCGCCAGCAGCCCCAGCGGGAGTGCAAACACCGGGGAGCTGTTTTTT
CDR3: CASSPSGSANTGELFF

D: TRBD2
length: 15
size: .
V: TRBV28
J: TRBJ2-1
DNA: TGTGCCAGCAGTTTAGTAGGTACTAGCGGACATGAGCAGTTCTTC
CDR3: CASSLVGTSGHEQFF

D: TRBD2
length: 17
size: few
V: TRBV5-1
J: TRBJ2-7
DNA: TGCGCCAGCAGCTTGGGAGGTACTAGCGGGAGTGTGGGAGAGCAGTACTTC
CDR3: CASSLGGTSGSVGEQYF

D: .
length: 14
size: .
V: TRBV19
J: TRBJ1-1
DNA: TGTGCCAGTAGTCTCCAGGGAGGGAACACTGAAGCTTTCTTT
CDR3: CASSLQGGNTEAFF

D: .
length: 15
size: .
V: TRBV3-1/TRBV3-2
J: TRBJ2-1
DNA: TGTGCCAGCAGCCAAGTCCAGGGGCCCCCGGGTGAGCAGTTCTTC
CDR3: CASSQVQGPPGEQFF

D: TRBD2
length: 14
size: once
V: TRBV9
J: TRBJ2-1
DNA: TGTGCCAGCGGGTTTAGCGGGAGGATGAATGAGCAGTTCTTC
CDR3: CASGFSGRMNEQFF

D: .
length: 12
size: .
V: TRBV7-9
J: TRBJ1-1
DNA: TGTGCCAGCAGATATAGACAGGAGAGGGCTTTCTTT
CDR3: CASRYRQERAFF

D: TRBD2
length: 17
size: .
V: TRBV7-9
J: TRBJ2-1
DNA: TGTGCCAGCAGCCCCCTCGCGGGGACTAGCGTCCACAATGAGCAGTTCTTC
CDR3: CASSPLAGTSVHNEQFF

D: TRBD2
length: 16
size: .
V: TRBV28
J: TRBJ2-1
DNA: TGTGCCAGCAGTTCCCCGGCTAGCGGGGAGTACAATGAGCAGTTCTTC
CDR3: CASSSPASGEYNEQFF

D: .
length: 13
size: .
V: TRBV30
J: TRBJ2-1
DNA: TGTGCCTGGAGTGTAGGCGGGATAAGCAAAGAGTTCTTC
CDR3: CAWSVGGISKEFF

D: .
length: 16
size: .
V: TRBV6-5
J: TRBJ1-5
DNA: TGTGCCAGCAGTTACTCGAGTCCCCCAGGGGCTTCGCCCCAGCATTTT
CDR3: CASSYSSPPGASPQHF

D: TRBD2
length: 16
size: .
V: TRBV5-1
J: TRBJ2-1
DNA: TGCGCCAGCAGCTTGGATGCGGGAGTATTAGTCCATGAGCAGTTCTTC
CDR3: CASSLDAGVLVHEQFF

D: .
length: 14
size: .
V: TRBV4-1
J: TRBJ2-7
DNA: TGCGCCAGCAGCCAAGATAATAGCGGTTACGAGCAGTACTTC
CDR3: CASSQDNSGYEQYF

D: .
length: 15
size: .
V: TRBV11-2
J: TRBJ1-6
DNA: TGTGCCAGCAGCCCTATTCGCTCCTATAATTCACCCCTCCACTTT
CDR3: CASSPIRSYNSPLHF

D: .
length: 16
size: .
V: TRBV2
J: TRBJ1-1
DNA: TGTGCCAGCAGTGAAGCTGGGACTCTCTGGAACACTGAAGCTTTCTTT
CDR3: CASSEAGTLWNTEAFF

D: TRBD1
length: 14
size: once
V: TRBV6-5
J: TRBJ2-7
DNA: TGTGCCAGCAGCAAGACAGGGAAAGTTTACGAGCAGTACTTC
CDR3: CASSKTGKVYEQYF

D: TRBD1
length: 14
size: .
V: TRBV6-5
J: TRBJ2-5
DNA: TGTGCCAGCAGCCTCCGGGACAGGCAAGAGACCCAGTACTTC
CDR3: CASSLRDRQETQYF

D: TRBD1
length: 15
size: .
V: TRBV30
J: TRBJ1-1
DNA: TGTGCCTGGAAGCGGGACAGGCGAATGAACACTGAAGCTTTCTTT
CDR3: CAWKRDRRMNTEAFF

D: TRBD2
length: 17
size: .
V: TRBV27
J: TRBJ2-1
DNA: TGTGCCAGCAGTTTATCGGCCGGGACTAGCGGGGGGTATGAGCAGTTCTTC
CDR3: CASSLSAGTSGGYEQFF

D: .
length: 12
size: few
V: TRBV5-5
J: TRBJ1-5
DNA: TGTGCCAGCAGCTCTCTGAATCAGCCCCAGCATTTT
CDR3: CASSSLNQPQHF

D: TRBD2
length: 13
size: .
V: TRBV30
J: TRBJ2-7
DNA: TGTGCCTGGAGAGGTCTAGCGGGACACGAGCAGTACTTC
CDR3: CAWRGLAGHEQYF

D: TRBD2
length: 13
size: .
V: TRBV28
J: TRBJ2-7
DNA: TGTGCCAGCAGAGCTAGCGGGTTCTACGAGCAGTACTTC
CDR3: CASRASGFYEQYF

D: TRBD2
length: 15
size: once
V: TRBV27
J: TRBJ2-3
DNA: TGTGCCAGCAGCCGACTAGCGGAGAACACAGATACGCAGTATTTT
CDR3: CASSRLAENTDTQYF

D: TRBD1
length: 13
size: .
V: TRBV12-3/TRBV12-4
J: TRBJ1-1
DNA: TGTGCCATCCAAGGACAGGGAGGAACTGAAGCTTTCTTT
CDR3: CAIQGQGGTEAFF

D: .
length: 17
size: .
V: TRBV19
J: TRBJ1-2
DNA: TGTGCCAGTAGCCGTTTTCTCCCATCCTCTACTAACTATGGCTACACCTTC
CDR3: CASSRFLPSSTNYGYTF

D: .
length: 14
size: .
V: TRBV27
J: TRBJ1-1
DNA: TGTGCCAGCGGAGTGCGGGGCTCGAACACTGAAGCTTTCTTT
CDR3: CASGVRGSNTEAFF

D: TRBD2
length: 16
size: .
V: TRBV4-1
J: TRBJ2-7
DNA: TGCGCCAGCAGCCGCCTACCCAGCGGGATGGCCTACGAGCAGTACTTC
CDR3: CASSRLPSGMAYEQYF

D: TRBD1
length: 14
size: once
V: TRBV5-4
J: TRBJ1-2
DNA: TGTGCCAGCAGCTTGCGTACAGGGGAAATAGGAAACACCTTC
CDR3: CASSLRTGEIGNTF

D: .
length: 16
size: .
V: TRBV7-6
J: TRBJ2-5
DNA: TGTGCCAGCAGCCTCCCCCTTGGTGAGCAGGGGGGGACCCAGTACTTC
CDR3: CASSLPLGEQGGTQYF

D: TRBD1
length: 19
size: .
V: TRBV6-4
J: TRBJ1-1
DNA: TGTGCCAGCAGTGTCCTCCCCGGGACAGGGGGCAGAGAGGACACTGAAGCTTTCTTT
CDR3: CASSVLPGTGGREDTEAFF

D: TRBD1
length: 14
size: .
V: TRBV30
J: TRBJ2-7
DNA: TGTGCCTGGAGCCCGGGACAGGGCGATTCCGAGCAGTACTTC
CDR3: CAWSPGQGDSEQYF

D: TRBD1
length: 14
size: .
V: TRBV7-9
J: TRBJ2-7
DNA: TGTGCCAGCAGCTTCGGGACAGGGTCTTACGAGCAGTACTTC
CDR3: CASSFGTGSYEQYF

D: .
length: 15
size: many
V: TRBV27
J: TRBJ1-2
DNA: TGTGCCAGCAGTTGGACAAGGGGCCTTGGCTATGGCTACACCTTC
CDR3: CASSWTRGLGYGYTF

D: .
length: 14
size: .
V: TRBV5-4
J: TRBJ2-2
DNA: TGTGCCAGCAGACCACAACATGATCCCGGGGAGCTGTTTTTT
CDR3: CASRPQHDPGELFF

D: TRBD2
length: 14
size: .
V: TRBV19
J: TRBJ2-3
DNA: TGTGCCAGTAGTACTAGCGGGAGGGCCGATACGCAGTATTTT
CDR3: CASSTSGRADTQYF

D: .
length: 12
size: .
V: TRBV6-5
J: TRBJ2-3
DNA: TGTGCCAGCAGTTCCGGCACAGATACGCAGTATTTT
CDR3: CASSSGTDTQYF

D: .
length: 13
size: .
V: TRBV6-5
J: TRBJ2-7
DNA: TGTGCCAGCAGCTCCTTTGGGGGGTACGAGCAGTACTTC
CDR3: CASSSFGGYEQYF

D: .
length: 13
size: .
V: TRBV9
J: TRBJ1-5
DNA: TGTGCCAGCAGCCAACATAGCAATCAGCCCCAGCATTTT
CDR3: CASSQHSNQPQHF

D: .
length: 15
size: .
V: TRBV9
J: TRBJ2-7
DNA: TGTGCCAGCAGCGTCTCGGTCTCGAATGACTACGAGCAGTACTTC
CDR3: CASSVSVSNDYEQYF

D: .
length: 12
size: .
V: TRBV29-1
J: TRBJ1-4
DNA: TGCAGCGTTGATCTACAGACCGAAAAACTGTTTTTT
CDR3: CSVDLQTEKLFF

D: TRBD1
length: 14
size: .
V: TRBV24-1
J: TRBJ1-2
DNA: TGTGCCACCATCCGGACAGGGAGATCGATAGGCTACACCTTC
CDR3: CATIRTGRSIGYTF

D: .
length: 12
size: few
V: TRBV12-3/TRBV12-4
J: TRBJ1-1
DNA: TGTGCCAGCAGTTTCCAGAACACTGAAGCTTTCTTT
CDR3: CASSFQNTEAFF

D: .
length: 16
size: .
V: TRBV5-4
J: TRBJ2-5
DNA: TGTGCCAGCAGCTCGGGGGTGCGGGTTGGCGGCGAGACCCAGTACTTC
CDR3: CASSSGVRVGGETQYF

D: .
length: 14
size: .
V: TRBV10-2
J: TRBJ1-5
DNA: TGCGCCAGCAGTGATCGGGAGAACAATCAGCCCCAGCATTTT
CDR3: CASSDRENNQPQHF

D: .
length: 13
size: once
V: TRBV12-3/TRBV12-4
J: TRBJ1-1
DNA: TGTGCCAGCTGGGGGGGAAAGAACACTGAAGCTTTCTTT
CDR3: CASWGGKNTEAFF